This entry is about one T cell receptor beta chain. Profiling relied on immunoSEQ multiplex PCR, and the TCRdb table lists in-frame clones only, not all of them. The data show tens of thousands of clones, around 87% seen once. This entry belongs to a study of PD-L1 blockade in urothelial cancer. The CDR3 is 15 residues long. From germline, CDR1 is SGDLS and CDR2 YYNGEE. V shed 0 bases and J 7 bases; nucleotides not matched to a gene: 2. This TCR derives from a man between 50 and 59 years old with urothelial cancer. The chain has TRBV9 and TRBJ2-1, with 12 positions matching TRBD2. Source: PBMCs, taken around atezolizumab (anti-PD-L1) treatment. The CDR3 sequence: CASSVASGGVNEQFF. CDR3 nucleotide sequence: TGTGCCAGCAGCGTAGCTAGCGGGGGGGTAAATGAGCAGTTCTTC.